This T cell receptor beta chain was identified during a study of T cells in Graves' hyperthyroidism and ophthalmopathy. Diagnoses were established using clinical symptoms, serum thyroxine and TRAb, thyroid ultrasound and orbital computed tomography. Amplification yielded TCR beta CDR3 regions, with RNA transcripts as the source. When the TCR CDR3 underwent first-round RT-PCR, the HTBI primer set was used. TCRdb re-called the multiplex PCR reads with MiXCR, one entry per CDR3 protein. This table holds roughly 510,000 distinct CDR3 sequences, 46% found once. This CDR3 has 16 amino acids. Trimming left V 0 bases short and J 0 bases short, with 11 bases between.

What was sequenced was peripheral blood or thyroid tissue (not recorded which). The TCR comes from an adult woman with Graves' disease, either hyperthyroidism or ophthalmopathy (not recorded which). V gene TRBV12-3 or TRBV12-4 combines with J gene TRBJ1-1; possibly TRBD1 for D (5 bases). Here the CDR3 reads CASSLAGGHMNTEAFF. Here the CDR3 DNA reads TGTGCCAGCAGTTTAGCGGGTGGACATATGAACACTGAAGCTTTCTTT.